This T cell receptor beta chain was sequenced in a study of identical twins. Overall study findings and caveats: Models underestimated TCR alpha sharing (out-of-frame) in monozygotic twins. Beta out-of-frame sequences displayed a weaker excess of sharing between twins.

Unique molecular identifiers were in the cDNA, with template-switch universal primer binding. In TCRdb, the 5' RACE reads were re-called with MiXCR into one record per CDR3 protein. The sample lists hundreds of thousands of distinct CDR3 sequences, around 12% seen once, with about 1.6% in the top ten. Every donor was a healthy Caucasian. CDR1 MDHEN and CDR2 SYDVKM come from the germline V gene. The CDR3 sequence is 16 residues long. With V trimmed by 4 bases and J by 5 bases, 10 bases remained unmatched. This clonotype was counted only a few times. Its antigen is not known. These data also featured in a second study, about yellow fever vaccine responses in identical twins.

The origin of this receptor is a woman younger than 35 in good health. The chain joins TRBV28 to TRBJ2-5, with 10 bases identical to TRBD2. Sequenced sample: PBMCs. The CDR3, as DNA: TGTGCCAGCAGTTCTAGCGGGAGCGATGGATGGGAGACCCAGTACTTC. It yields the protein CASSSSGSDGWETQYF.